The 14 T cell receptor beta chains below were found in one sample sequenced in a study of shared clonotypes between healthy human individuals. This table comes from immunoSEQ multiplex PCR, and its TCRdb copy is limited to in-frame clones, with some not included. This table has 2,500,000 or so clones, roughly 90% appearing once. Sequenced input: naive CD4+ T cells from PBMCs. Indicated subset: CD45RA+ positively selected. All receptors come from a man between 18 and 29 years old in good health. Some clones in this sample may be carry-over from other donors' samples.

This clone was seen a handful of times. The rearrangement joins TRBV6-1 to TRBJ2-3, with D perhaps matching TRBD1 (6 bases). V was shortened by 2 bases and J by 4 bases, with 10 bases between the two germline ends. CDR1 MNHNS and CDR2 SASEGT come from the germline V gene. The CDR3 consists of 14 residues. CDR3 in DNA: TGTGCCAGCAGTGAAAGTAGGGGGTCAGATACGCAGTATTTT. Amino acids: CASSESRGSDTQYF.

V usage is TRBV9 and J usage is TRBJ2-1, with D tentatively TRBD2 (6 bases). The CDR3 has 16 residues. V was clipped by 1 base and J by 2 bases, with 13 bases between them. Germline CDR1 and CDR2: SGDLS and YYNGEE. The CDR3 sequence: CASSVQSGSAYNEQFF. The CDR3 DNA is TGTGCCAGCAGCGTACAGAGCGGGTCAGCCTACAATGAGCAGTTCTTC.

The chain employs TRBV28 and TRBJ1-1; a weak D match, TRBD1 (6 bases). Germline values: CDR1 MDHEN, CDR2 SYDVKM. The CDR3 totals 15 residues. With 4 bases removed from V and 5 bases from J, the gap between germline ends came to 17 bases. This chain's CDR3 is CASSSSYQGFTEAFF. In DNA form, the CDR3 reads TGTGCCAGCAGTTCCTCTTACCAGGGGTTTACTGAAGCTTTCTTT.

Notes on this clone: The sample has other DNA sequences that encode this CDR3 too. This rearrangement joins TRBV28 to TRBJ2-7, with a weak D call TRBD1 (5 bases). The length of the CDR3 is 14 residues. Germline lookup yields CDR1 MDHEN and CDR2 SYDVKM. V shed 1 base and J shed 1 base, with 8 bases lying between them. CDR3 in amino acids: CASSLSQGSYEQYF. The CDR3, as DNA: TGTGCCAGCAGTTTATCCCAGGGATCCTACGAGCAGTACTTC. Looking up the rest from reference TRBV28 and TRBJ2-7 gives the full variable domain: DVKVTQSSRYLVKRTGEKVFLECVQDMDHENMFWYRQDPGLGLRLIYFSYDVKMKEKGDIPEGYSVSREKKERFSLILESASTNQTSMYLCASSLSQGSYEQYFGPGTRLTVT.

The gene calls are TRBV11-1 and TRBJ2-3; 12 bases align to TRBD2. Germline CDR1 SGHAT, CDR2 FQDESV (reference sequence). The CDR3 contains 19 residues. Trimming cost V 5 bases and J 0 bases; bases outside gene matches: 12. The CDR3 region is CASSRTSGTYFTSTDTQYF. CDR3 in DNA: TGTGCCAGCAGCCGGACTAGCGGGACATACTTCACTAGCACAGATACGCAGTATTTT.

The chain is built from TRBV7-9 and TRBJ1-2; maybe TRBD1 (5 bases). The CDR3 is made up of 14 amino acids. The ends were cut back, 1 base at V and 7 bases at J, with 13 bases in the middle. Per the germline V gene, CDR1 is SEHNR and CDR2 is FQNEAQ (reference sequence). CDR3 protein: CASSLEQGIGGYTF. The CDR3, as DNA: TGTGCCAGCAGCTTAGAGCAGGGAATCGGTGGCTACACCTTC.

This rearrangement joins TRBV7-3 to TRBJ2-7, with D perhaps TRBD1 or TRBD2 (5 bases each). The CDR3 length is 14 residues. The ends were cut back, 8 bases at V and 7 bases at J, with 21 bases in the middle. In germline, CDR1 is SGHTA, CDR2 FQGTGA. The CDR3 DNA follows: TGTGCCAGCGCCCCGGGGCAGGCCACGGGTGAGCAGTACTTC. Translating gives CASAPGQATGEQYF. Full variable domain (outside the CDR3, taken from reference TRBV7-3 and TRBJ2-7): GAGVSQTPSNKVTEKGKYVELRCDPISGHTALYWYRQSLGQGPEFLIYFQGTGAADDSGLPNDRFFAVRPEGSVSTLKIQRTERGDSAVYLCASAPGQATGEQYFGPGTRLTVT.

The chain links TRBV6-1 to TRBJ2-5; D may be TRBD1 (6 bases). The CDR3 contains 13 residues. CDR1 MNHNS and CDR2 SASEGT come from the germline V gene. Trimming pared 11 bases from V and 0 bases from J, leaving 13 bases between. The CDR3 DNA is TGTGCCGGCACAACAGGGCACCAAGAGACCCAGTACTTC. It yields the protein CAGTTGHQETQYF.

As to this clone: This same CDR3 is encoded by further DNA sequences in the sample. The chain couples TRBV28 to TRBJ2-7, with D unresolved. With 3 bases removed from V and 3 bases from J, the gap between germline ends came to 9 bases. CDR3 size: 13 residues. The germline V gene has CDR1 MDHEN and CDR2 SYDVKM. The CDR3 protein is CASSFVGDYEQYF. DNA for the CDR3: TGTGCCAGCAGTTTCGTCGGTGACTACGAGCAGTACTTC.

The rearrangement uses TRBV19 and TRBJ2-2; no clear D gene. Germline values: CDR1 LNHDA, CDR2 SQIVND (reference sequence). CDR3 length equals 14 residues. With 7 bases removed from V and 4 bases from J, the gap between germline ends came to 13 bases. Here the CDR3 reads CASTPDRITGELFF. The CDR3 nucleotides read TGTGCCAGTACCCCCGATCGAATCACCGGGGAGCTGTTTTTT. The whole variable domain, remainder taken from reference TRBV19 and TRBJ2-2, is DGGITQSPKYLFRKEGQNVTLSCEQNLNHDAMYWYRQDPGQGLRLIYYSQIVNDFQKGDIAEGYSVSREKKESFPLTVTSAQKNPTAFYLCASTPDRITGELFFGEGSRLTVL.

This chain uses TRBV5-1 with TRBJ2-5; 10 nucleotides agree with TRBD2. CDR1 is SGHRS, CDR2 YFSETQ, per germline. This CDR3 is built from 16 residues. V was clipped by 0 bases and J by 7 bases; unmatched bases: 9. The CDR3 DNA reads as TGCGCCAGCAGCTTGGGCCCTAGCGGGAGTGGGGGGACCCAGTACTTC. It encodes CASSLGPSGSGGTQYF.

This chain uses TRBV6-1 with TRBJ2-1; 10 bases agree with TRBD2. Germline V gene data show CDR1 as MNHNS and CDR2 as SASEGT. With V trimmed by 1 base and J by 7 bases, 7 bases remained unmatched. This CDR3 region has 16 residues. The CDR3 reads CASSEGVLAGQNEQFF. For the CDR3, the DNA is TGTGCCAGCAGTGAAGGGGTACTAGCGGGGCAAAATGAGCAGTTCTTC.

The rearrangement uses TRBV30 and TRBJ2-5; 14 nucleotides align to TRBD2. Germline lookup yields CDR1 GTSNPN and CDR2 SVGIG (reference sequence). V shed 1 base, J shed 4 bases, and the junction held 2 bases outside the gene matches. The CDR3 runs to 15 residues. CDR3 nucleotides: TGTGCCTGGAGTGGGACTAGCGGGAGGCTAGAGACCCAGTACTTC. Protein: CAWSGTSGRLETQYF.

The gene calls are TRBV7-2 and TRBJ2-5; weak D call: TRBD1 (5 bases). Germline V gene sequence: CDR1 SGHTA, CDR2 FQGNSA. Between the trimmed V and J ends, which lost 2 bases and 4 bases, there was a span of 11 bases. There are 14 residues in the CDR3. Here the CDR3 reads CASSLSSRGETQYF. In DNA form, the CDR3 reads TGTGCCAGCAGCTTATCGTCTAGGGGAGAGACCCAGTACTTC.